This T cell receptor (beta chain) was recovered during a study of T cell clusters in autoimmune cytopenias. Each sample's input was about 250 ng genomic DNA, roughly 38,000 genome equivalents. The CDR3 loop spans 15 amino acids. Germline V gives CDR1 SEHNR, CDR2 FQNEAQ (reference sequence). Study results and caveats: Compared with active autoimmune hepatitis patients, healthy donors showed roughly 2.7-fold more exclusive TRB clusters. TRB repertoire shifts in secondary cytopenia and chronic lymphocytic leukemia mostly reflected lymphoma, not autoimmunity.

As for this clonotype: Antigen unknown.

TRB rearrangements were amplified by touch-down multiplex PCR with mixed TRB-A/B primers. TCRdb re-called the multiplex PCR reads, yielding one record per CDR3 amino acid sequence without DNA. This sample's table reports fewer than 15,000 distinct CDR3 sequences. This chain connects TRBV7-9 to TRBJ1-5; TCRdb selects TRBD1, and the lack of DNA leaves this call unchecked. The specimen was peripheral blood. The sequence derives from a human donor with an autoimmune cytopenia or autoimmune hepatitis (not recorded which). CDR3 sequence: CASSLGLQGNQPQHF.